This passage covers 10 T cell receptor beta chains from one sample sequenced in a study of cytomegalovirus exposure and HLA in healthy donors. Repertoires were generated with immunoSEQ multiplex PCR, while TCRdb's copy carries only in-frame clones and drops some. The sample contains hundreds of thousands of clones, less than 95% of which appear only once. The specimen was PBMCs. The source is a woman aged 25 to 39 in good health and CMV-seronegative.

This chain links TRBV5-6 with TRBJ2-7; 11 nucleotides match TRBD2. The ends lost 2 bases at V and 4 bases at J; junction bases unmatched: 14. In germline, CDR1 is SGHDT, CDR2 YYEEEE. This CDR3 spans 18 amino acids. For the CDR3, the DNA is TGTGCCAGCAGCTTTTCGACCCCCCTAGCGGGAGGCCTATACGAGCAGTACTTC. This encodes CASSFSTPLAGGLYEQYF.

CDR3 protein: CASSLGQGVNTGELFF. For the CDR3, the DNA is TGCGCCAGCAGCTTGGGTCAGGGGGTAAACACCGGGGAGCTGTTTTTT. This chain connects TRBV5-1 to TRBJ2-2, with 7 bases that match TRBD1. Trimming cost V 0 bases and J 2 bases; bases outside gene matches: 4. CDR3 length: 16 amino acids. CDR1 SGHRS and CDR2 YFSETQ come from the germline V gene.

The CDR3 coding sequence is TGCGCCAGCAGAACCGGGAGCCGCTACGAGCAGTACTTC. Protein product: CASRTGSRYEQYF. V is TRBV10-2 and J is TRBJ2-7; maybe TRBD2 (6 bases). The CDR3 is 13 residues long. V was shortened by 6 bases and J by 3 bases, with 12 bases between the two germline ends. CDR1 is WSHSY, CDR2 SAAADI, per germline.

This chain joins TRBV6-1 and TRBJ2-7; D might be TRBD2 (5 bases). Germline V gene lookup returns CDR1 MNHNS and CDR2 SASEGT. V lost 6 bases and J lost 7, with 19 bases in between. The CDR3 has 14 residues. CDR3 protein: CASRVVMTTSEQYF. As DNA, the CDR3 is TGTGCCAGCAGGGTGGTGATGACTACAAGTGAGCAGTACTTC.

In this sample, this clone turned up once. Here the CDR3 reads CASSEISLAGSYNEQFF. CDR3 nucleotide sequence: TGTGCCAGCAGCGAAATATCTCTAGCGGGGTCCTACAATGAGCAGTTCTTC. This chain uses TRBV7-9 with TRBJ2-1; TRBD2 agrees at 9 bases. The trim removed 5 bases at V and 1 base at J, leaving 9 bases unmatched. This CDR3 is built from 17 residues. The germline V gene has CDR1 SEHNR and CDR2 FQNEAQ (reference sequence).

V and J are TRBV2 and TRBJ2-3; maybe TRBD1 (5 bases). Germline values: CDR1 SNHLY, CDR2 FYNNEI. The CDR3 consists of 14 residues. V was clipped by 4 bases and J by 6 bases, with 14 bases between them. The CDR3 region has the DNA TGTGCCAGCAGTGTTCCAGGGATGGAGGATACGCAGTATTTT. It yields the protein CASSVPGMEDTQYF.

J is TRBJ2-7 and V is TRBV27; 11 bases are a match to TRBD2. In germline, CDR1 is MNHEY, CDR2 SMNVEV (reference sequence). CDR3 length: 16 amino acids. V shed 5 bases, J shed 2 bases, and the junction held 8 bases outside the gene matches. The CDR3 DNA is TGTGCCAGCAGTGTCGCCGGGACTAGCGGCACCTACGAGCAGTACTTC. Protein sequence: CASSVAGTSGTYEQYF.

The chain has TRBV9 and TRBJ2-1; D is undetermined. In germline, CDR1 is SGDLS, CDR2 YYNGEE. The CDR3 contains 11 residues. V was clipped by 4 bases and J by 3 bases, with 2 bases between them. CDR3 nucleotides: TGTGCCAGCAGCCACTACAATGAGCAGTTCTTC. It encodes CASSHYNEQFF.

The V and J genes are TRBV7-9 and TRBJ2-7, with D possibly matching TRBD1 (5 bases). The CDR3 spans 14 residues. Germline CDR1 and CDR2: SEHNR and FQNEAQ (reference sequence). Trimming left V 5 bases short and J 5 bases short, with 16 bases between. CDR3 in DNA: TGTGCCAGCAGCCCCCGAGACAGATTGCACGAGCAGTACTTC. Encoded protein: CASSPRDRLHEQYF.

The chain combines TRBV13 with TRBJ2-7; D is perhaps TRBD1 (6 bases). CDR1 and CDR2 from the germline V gene are PRHDT and FYEKMQ (reference sequence). The CDR3 is 13 amino acids. Trimming took off 5 bases at V and 7 bases at J, with 15 bases between the two ends. DNA for the CDR3: TGTGCCAGCAGCCACTCAGGGGCTGGGGAGCAGTACTTC. Translated: CASSHSGAGEQYF. Full variable domain (remainder filled in from reference TRBV13 and TRBJ2-7): AAGVIQSPRHLIKEKRETATLKCYPIPRHDTVYWYQQGPGQDPQFLISFYEKMQSDKGSIPDRFSAQQFSDYHSELNMSSLELGDSALYFCASSHSGAGEQYFGPGTRLTVT.